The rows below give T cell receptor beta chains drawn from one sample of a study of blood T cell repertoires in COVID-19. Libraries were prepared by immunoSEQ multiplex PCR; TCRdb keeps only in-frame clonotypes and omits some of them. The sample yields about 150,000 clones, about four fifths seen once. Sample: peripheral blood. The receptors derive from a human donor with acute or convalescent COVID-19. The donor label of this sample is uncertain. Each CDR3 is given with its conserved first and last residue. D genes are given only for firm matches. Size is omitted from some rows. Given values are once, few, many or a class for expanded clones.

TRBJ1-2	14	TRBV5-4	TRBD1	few	TGTGCCAGCAGCTTACGGACAGGAGACTATGGCTACACCTTC	CASSLRTGDYGYTF
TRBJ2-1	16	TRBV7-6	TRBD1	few	TGTGCCAGCAGCTCCTTCAATAGGGGCAGGGGGAATGAGCAGTTCTTC	CASSSFNRGRGNEQFF
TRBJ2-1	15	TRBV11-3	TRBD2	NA	TGTGCCAGCAGCCTTAGCGGGGGGCCTTACAATGAGCAGTTCTTC	CASSLSGGPYNEQFF
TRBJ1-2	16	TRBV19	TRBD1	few	TGTGCCAGTAGTCCCGGGACAGCCGGAGGGGACTATGGCTACACCTTC	CASSPGTAGGDYGYTF
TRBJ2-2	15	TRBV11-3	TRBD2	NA	TGTGCCAGCAGCGGGAGCGGGGGGGCCTCAGGGGAGCTGTTTTTT	CASSGSGGASGELFF
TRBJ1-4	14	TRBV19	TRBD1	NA	TGTGCCAGTAGACAGGGGCGGACTAATGAAAAACTGTTTTTT	CASRQGRTNEKLFF
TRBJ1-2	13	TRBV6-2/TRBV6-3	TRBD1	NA	TGTGCCAGCAGTCACGGACAGGGAAGGCCCTACACCTTC	CASSHGQGRPYTF
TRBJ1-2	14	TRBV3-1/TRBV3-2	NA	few	TGTGCCAGCAGCCAAGGAGGGCAGTATTATGGCTACACCTTC	CASSQGGQYYGYTF
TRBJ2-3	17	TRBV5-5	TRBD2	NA	TGTGCCAGCAGCCACCTGGGACTAGCGGGGGGCCTAGATACGCAGTATTTT	CASSHLGLAGGLDTQYF
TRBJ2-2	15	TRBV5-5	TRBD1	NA	TGTGCCAGCAGCTTGCGACAGGGGAACACCGGGGAGCTGTTTTTT	CASSLRQGNTGELFF
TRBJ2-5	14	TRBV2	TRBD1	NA	TGTGCCAGCAGTGCGCAGGGGGCAGGGGAGACCCAGTACTTC	CASSAQGAGETQYF
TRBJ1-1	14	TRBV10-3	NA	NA	TGTGCCGCCCGTCTGGGGGGGGAGGACACTGAAGCTTTCTTT	CAARLGGEDTEAFF
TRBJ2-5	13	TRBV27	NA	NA	TGTGCCAGCAGTCCGGACAGACAAGAGACCCAGTACTTC	CASSPDRQETQYF
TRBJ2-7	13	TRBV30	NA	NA	TGTGCCTGGAGCTCAGGGGTTGGTTACGAGCAGTACTTC	CAWSSGVGYEQYF
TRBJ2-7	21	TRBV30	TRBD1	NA	TGTGCCTGGAGGGTTCGCCGGAAGACAGGGGACAGGGGGCAGGAATCCTACGAGCAGTACTTC	CAWRVRRKTGDRGQESYEQYF
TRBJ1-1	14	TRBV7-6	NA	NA	TGTGCCAGCAGCTTATCACCAGGGATTACTGAAGCTTTCTTT	CASSLSPGITEAFF
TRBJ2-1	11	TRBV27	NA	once	TGTGCCAGCAGACATAACAATGAGCAGTTCTTC	CASRHNNEQFF
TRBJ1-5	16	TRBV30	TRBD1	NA	TGTGCCTGGAGTGCACGACAGGGTAGGATGAATCAGCCCCAGCATTTT	CAWSARQGRMNQPQHF
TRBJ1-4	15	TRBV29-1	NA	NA	TGCAGCGTTGCGACCTCAGGGAATGCTAATGAAAAACTGTTTTTT	CSVATSGNANEKLFF
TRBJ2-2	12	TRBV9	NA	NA	TGTGCCAGCAGCCTAAACACCGGGGAGCTGTTTTTT	CASSLNTGELFF
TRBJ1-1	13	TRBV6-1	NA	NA	TGTGCCAGCAGTAAACAGGGCTACACTGAAGCTTTCTTT	CASSKQGYTEAFF
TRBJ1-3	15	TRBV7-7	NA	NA	TGTGCTAGCAGCGATGGGACAAGGCTGGGAAACACCATATATTTT	CASSDGTRLGNTIYF
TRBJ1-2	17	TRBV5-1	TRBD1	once	TGCGCCAGCAGCTTGAGGACAGGGGGCGTAGCGGCTTTTCGCTACACCTTC	CASSLRTGGVAAFRYTF
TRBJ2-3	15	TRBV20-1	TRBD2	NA	TGCAGTGCTAGTGGGGAGCGGGGCACTGCAGATACGCAGTATTTT	CSASGERGTADTQYF
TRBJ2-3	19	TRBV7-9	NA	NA	TGTGCCAGCAGCTTAGAGACTAGTGGTCCAAGACGGGGAGGAGATACGCAGTATTTT	CASSLETSGPRRGGDTQYF
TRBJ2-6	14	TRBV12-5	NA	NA	TGTGCTAGTCAGGGGACATCCGGGGCCAACGTCCTGACTTTC	CASQGTSGANVLTF
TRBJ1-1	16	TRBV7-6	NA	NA	TGTGCCAGCACCTTAAGAAGGGGAGGTCAACCCGCTGAAGCTTTCTTT	CASTLRRGGQPAEAFF
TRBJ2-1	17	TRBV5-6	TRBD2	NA	TGTGCCAGCAGCGCGGGACTAGCGGGGGGCTACATCTATGAGCAGTTCTTC	CASSAGLAGGYIYEQFF
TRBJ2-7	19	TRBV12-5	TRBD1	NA	TGTGCTAGTGGTTTTAGGGTGGGAACCGAGGACAGGGGTTCCTACGAGCAGTACTTC	CASGFRVGTEDRGSYEQYF
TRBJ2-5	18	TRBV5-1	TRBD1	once	TGCGCCAGCAGCCCAAGCTTTGGCGACAGGGGGTTGCAAGAGACCCAGTACTTC	CASSPSFGDRGLQETQYF
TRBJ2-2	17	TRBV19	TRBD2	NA	TGTGCCAGTAGTATAGATCTGGGGAGGGCGAACACCGGGGAGCTGTTTTTT	CASSIDLGRANTGELFF
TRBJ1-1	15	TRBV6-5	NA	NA	TGTGCCAGCAGTTATCAGGGCCTATTGGGCACTGAAGCTTTCTTT	CASSYQGLLGTEAFF
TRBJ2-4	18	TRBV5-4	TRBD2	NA	TGTGCCAGCAGCCCCGGGGAGCGGGGGGGGCTAGCCAAAAACATTCAGTACTTC	CASSPGERGGLAKNIQYF
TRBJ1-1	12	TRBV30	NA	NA	TGTGCCTGGAGTGTCCAGGGCTTAGGGGCTTTCTTT	CAWSVQGLGAFF
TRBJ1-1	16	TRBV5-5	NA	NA	TGTGCCAGCAGCTTGGCGGGCAGGGTTTACAGCGCTGAAGCTTTCTTT	CASSLAGRVYSAEAFF
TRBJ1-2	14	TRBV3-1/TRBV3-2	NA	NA	TGTGCCAGCAGCCGCGCACAGACAGCTTATGGCTACACCTTC	CASSRAQTAYGYTF
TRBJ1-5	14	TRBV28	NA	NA	TGTGCCAGCAGTTTATGGCGGGAGAATCAGCCCCAGCATTTT	CASSLWRENQPQHF
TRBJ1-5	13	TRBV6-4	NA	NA	TGTGCCAGCAAGAGACACCTCCTTCTACCCCAGCATTTT	CASKRHLLLPQHF
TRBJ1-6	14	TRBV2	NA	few	TGTGCCAGCAGGGTTGAGGGTCAAGGGTCACCCCTCCACTTT	CASRVEGQGSPLHF
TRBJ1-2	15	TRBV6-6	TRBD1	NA	TGTGCCAGCAGTTACTCGGGACAGGGGGCCCGTGGCTACACCTTC	CASSYSGQGARGYTF
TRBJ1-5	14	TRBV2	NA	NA	TGTGCCAGCCACCTCCAGGGCCCCAATCAGCCCCAGCATTTT	CASHLQGPNQPQHF
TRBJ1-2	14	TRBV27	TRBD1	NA	TGTGCCAGCAGTTTATCGCGGGACAGGGCTGGCTACACCTTC	CASSLSRDRAGYTF
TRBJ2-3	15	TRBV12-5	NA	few	TGTGCTAGTGGTACCGGGGACTCCATCACAGATACGCAGTATTTT	CASGTGDSITDTQYF
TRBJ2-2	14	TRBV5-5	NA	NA	TGTGCCAGCAGCTTGCTGACAGACACCGGGGAGCTGTTTTTT	CASSLLTDTGELFF
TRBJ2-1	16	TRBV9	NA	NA	TGTGCCAGCAGCGTAGTAGGCGGTCGCTCCTACAATGAGCAGTTCTTC	CASSVVGGRSYNEQFF
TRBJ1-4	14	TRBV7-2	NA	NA	TGTGCCAGCAGCTTTACAGGGATGGATGAAAAACTGTTTTTT	CASSFTGMDEKLFF
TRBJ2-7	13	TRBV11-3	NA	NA	TGTGCCAGCAGCTTAGATACCGGGGACGAGCAGTACTTC	CASSLDTGDEQYF
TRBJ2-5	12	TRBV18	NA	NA	TGTGCCAGCTCACCTACTAGGGAGACCCAGTACTTC	CASSPTRETQYF
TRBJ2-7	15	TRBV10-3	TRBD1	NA	TGTGCCATCAGTGAGCCACCGGACAGGGACGACGAGCAGTACTTC	CAISEPPDRDDEQYF
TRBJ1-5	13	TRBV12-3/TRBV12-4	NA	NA	TGTGCCAGCAGTTTAGCGCAGAATCAGCCCCAGCATTTT	CASSLAQNQPQHF
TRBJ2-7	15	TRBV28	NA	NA	TGTGCCAGCAGTTTGGGGGAGGTGGGGGCCTACGAGCAGTACTTC	CASSLGEVGAYEQYF
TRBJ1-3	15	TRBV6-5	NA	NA	TGTGCCAGCAGCCCAGCCGCCTCGGGAGGAAACACCATATATTTT	CASSPAASGGNTIYF
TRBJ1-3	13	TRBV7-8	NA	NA	TGTGCCAGCCACCCAGGGGCTGGAAACACCATATATTTT	CASHPGAGNTIYF
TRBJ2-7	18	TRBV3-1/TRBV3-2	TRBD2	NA	TGTGCCAGCAGCCAAGATCTCCCAGCGGGGGCCTTCGGATCCGAGCAGTACTTC	CASSQDLPAGAFGSEQYF
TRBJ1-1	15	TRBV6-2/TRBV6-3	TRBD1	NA	TGTGCCAGCAGTTGGAGGACAGGGCGGTTCACTGAAGCTTTCTTT	CASSWRTGRFTEAFF